This TCR beta chain was observed in a study of identical twins. TCRdb called the 5' RACE reads again in MiXCR, with one record for every CDR3 protein. The sample has some 97,000 distinct CDR3 sequences; under 7% are singletons. Concerning this clonotype: This may be a read error: a much more frequent sequence differs by one nucleotide.

The CDR3 has 13 amino acids. Trimming pared 3 bases from V and 7 bases from J, leaving 12 bases between. The V gene is TRBV12-3 or TRBV12-4, the J gene TRBJ1-1, with a weak D call TRBD1 (5 bases). The specimen was memory T cells sorted from blood. The TCR comes from a woman aged 50 to 65 in good health. DNA of the CDR3: TGTGCCAGCAGTTTGGGGGAAAGATTTGAAGCTTTCTTT. Protein sequence: CASSLGERFEAFF.